The 27 T cell receptor beta chains below were found in one sample sequenced in a study of cytomegalovirus exposure and HLA in healthy donors. The PCR contained 60 Vbeta and 13 Jbeta primers. Only in-frame clones appear in the TCRdb table, and some are missing; sequencing was by immunoSEQ multiplex PCR. Seen here are 120,000 to 150,000 clones, around 66% observed once, and the top ten hold around 3%. The source material was PBMCs. The receptor source for this set is a woman in her twenties or thirties in good health and CMV-seropositive.

Of note for this clone: Other DNA variants within this sample encode the same CDR3. The chain has TRBV6-1 and TRBJ2-7; D gene ambiguous. V lost 5 bases and J lost 4, with 3 bases in between. The CDR3 is made up of 10 amino acids. CDR1 and CDR2 from the germline V gene are MNHNS and SASEGT. Here the CDR3 DNA reads TGTGCCAGCAGTCGGTACGAGCAGTACTTC. Protein sequence: CASSRYEQYF.

This chain links TRBV29-1 with TRBJ1-3, with 8 bases fitting TRBD1. Unmatched junction bases numbered 5, after V lost 6 bases and J lost 4 bases. Looked up from germline, CDR1 is SQVTM and CDR2 is ANQGSEA. This CDR3 contains 13 residues. The chain's CDR3 is CSVGQVGGNTIYF. The CDR3 nucleotides are TGCAGCGTGGGACAGGTCGGAGGAAACACCATATATTTT.

This chain uses TRBV6-5 with TRBJ1-5; 7 bases fit TRBD1. The junction had 8 bases not matched to a gene; V was cut back by 5 bases and J by 4 bases. CDR1 and CDR2 from the germline V gene are MNHEY and SVGAGI. The CDR3 totals 15 residues. CDR3: CASSQTGVTNQPQHF. The CDR3 DNA reads TGTGCCAGCAGTCAAACAGGGGTTACTAATCAGCCCCAGCATTTT.

The CDR3 region is CASRGQGKRGELFF. In DNA form, the CDR3 reads TGTGCCAGCAGGGGACAGGGGAAACGGGGGGAGCTGTTTTTT. This sequence joins TRBV27 and TRBJ2-2; TRBD1 matches at 10 bases. Germline lookup yields CDR1 MNHEY and CDR2 SMNVEV (reference sequence). The CDR3 runs 14 residues. J gave up 8 bases and V 6 bases, and 6 bases lay outside the gene matches.

The chain combines TRBV4-1 with TRBJ1-3; TRBD1 might be the D (6 bases). The CDR3 covers 16 residues. Germline CDR1 is MGHRA and CDR2 is YSYEKL. With 4 bases removed from V and 1 base from J, the gap between germline ends came to 14 bases. The CDR3 is CASSLRGGRSGNTIYF. CDR3 DNA: TGCGCCAGCAGCCTGAGAGGGGGACGTTCTGGAAACACCATATATTTT.

This clone has only one observation. The rearrangement links TRBV4-1 to TRBJ2-1, with 11 bases identical to TRBD2. V lost 1 base and J lost 8; bases outside the gene matches: 7. Per the germline V gene, CDR1 is MGHRA and CDR2 is YSYEKL. The CDR3 is 16 amino acids. The CDR3 nucleotides are TGCGCCAGCAGCCAAGCCGGACTAGCGGGTAGCGATGAGCAGTTCTTC. Encoded protein: CASSQAGLAGSDEQFF.

The chain carries TRBV6-1 and TRBJ1-2; weak D call: TRBD1 (6 bases). The germline V gene has CDR1 MNHNS and CDR2 SASEGT. The V and J ends lost 1 base and 4 bases respectively, with 13 bases between them. The CDR3 is 15 residues long. CDR3 in DNA: TGTGCCAGCAGTGAAGACCCAGGGGCTCTCTATGGCTACACCTTC. Protein: CASSEDPGALYGYTF.

For the CDR3, the DNA is TGTGCCAGCTCACCACTCGTCTCCGGGGAGCTGTTTTTT. This codes for CASSPLVSGELFF. The chain recombines TRBV18 with TRBJ2-2; D gene ambiguous. This CDR3 contains 13 residues. The germline V and J ends were trimmed by 1 base and 6 bases, with 6 bases remaining between them. The germline gives CDR1 KGHSH, CDR2 LQKENI.

CDR3 nucleotide sequence: TGCAGCGTTGAGAGGGCCCGCGGCGCAGATACGCAGTATTTT. It codes for CSVERARGADTQYF. The chain has TRBV29-1 and TRBJ2-3, with D maybe TRBD2 (5 bases). The ends were cut back, 3 bases at V and 4 bases at J, with 14 bases in the middle. This CDR3 has 14 amino acids. Germline V lookup: CDR1 SQVTM, CDR2 ANQGSEA.

This chain links TRBV19 with TRBJ2-7; TRBD2 might be the D (5 bases). V lost 6 bases to trimming and J lost 3 bases, with 15 bases between them. Germline loops: CDR1 LNHDA, CDR2 SQIVND (reference sequence). The CDR3 runs to 14 residues. The CDR3 spells CASSLRVRDYEQYF. In DNA form, the CDR3 reads TGTGCCAGTAGCCTAAGGGTGAGGGACTACGAGCAGTACTTC. Full variable domain (remainder filled in from reference TRBV19 and TRBJ2-7): DGGITQSPKYLFRKEGQNVTLSCEQNLNHDAMYWYRQDPGQGLRLIYYSQIVNDFQKGDIAEGYSVSREKKESFPLTVTSAQKNPTAFYLCASSLRVRDYEQYFGPGTRLTVT.

CDR3 in DNA: TGTGCCAGCAGCTGGGACAGGCAAAGATCCTATAATTCACCCCTCCACTTT. It yields the protein CASSWDRQRSYNSPLHF. The J gene is TRBJ1-6, the V gene TRBV28; 8 bases are shared with TRBD1. The CDR3 sequence is 17 residues long. The V gene's germline CDR1 is MDHEN and CDR2 SYDVKM. V trimming: 6 bases; J trimming: 1 base; junction bases outside the gene matches: 8.

CDR3 loop: CASSRGWNTEAFF. The CDR3 DNA reads TGTGCCAGCAGCCGAGGTTGGAACACTGAAGCTTTCTTT. The genes are TRBV13 and TRBJ1-1; D is ambiguous. This CDR3 is 13 amino acids long. Trimming left V 5 bases short and J 1 base short, with 8 bases between. Looked up from germline, CDR1 is PRHDT and CDR2 is FYEKMQ (reference sequence). The variable domain in full, with the rest retrieved from reference TRBV13 and TRBJ1-1, is AAGVIQSPRHLIKEKRETATLKCYPIPRHDTVYWYQQGPGQDPQFLISFYEKMQSDKGSIPDRFSAQQFSDYHSELNMSSLELGDSALYFCASSRGWNTEAFFGQGTRLTVV.

The chain has TRBV29-1 and TRBJ2-3, with 7 bases aligning to TRBD2. CDR3 size: 14 residues. The V gene's germline CDR1 is SQVTM and CDR2 ANQGSEA. Trimming took 5 bases from V and 10 from J; bases not matched to a gene: 15. The CDR3 DNA is TGCAGCGTTCTTGGTGGGAGGGCCCTCATTGCGCAGTATTTT. This codes for CSVLGGRALIAQYF.

This rearrangement joins TRBV18 to TRBJ1-1; 8 nucleotides align to TRBD1. Trimming cost V 6 bases and J 2 bases; bases outside gene matches: 14. CDR1 KGHSH and CDR2 LQKENI come from the germline V gene. The CDR3 is 17 amino acids. The CDR3: CASSPSPWTGSNTEAFF. Here the CDR3 DNA reads TGTGCCAGCTCTCCCTCACCTTGGACAGGGTCAAACACTGAAGCTTTCTTT. The complete variable domain, with remaining parts taken from reference TRBV18 and TRBJ1-1, reads NAGVMQNPRHLVRRRGQEARLRCSPMKGHSHVYWYRQLPEEGLKFMVYLQKENIIDESGMPKERFSAEFPKEGPSILRIQQVVRGDSAAYFCASSPSPWTGSNTEAFFGQGTRLTVV.

A single count supports this clone. V gene TRBV4-1 combines with J gene TRBJ2-6; D gene unclear. This CDR3 is built from 14 residues. V lost 1 base and J lost 4, with 5 bases in between. Germline V gives CDR1 MGHRA, CDR2 YSYEKL. The CDR3 spells CASSQVSGANVLTF. DNA of the CDR3: TGCGCCAGCAGCCAAGTCTCCGGGGCCAACGTCCTGACTTTC.

The chain uses TRBV28 and TRBJ1-2, with 7 bases aligning to TRBD1. Losses at the gene ends were 4 bases for V and 3 bases for J; bases not matched to a gene: 8. Per germline, CDR1 MDHEN and CDR2 SYDVKM. The CDR3 covers 15 residues. In nucleotides, the CDR3 is TGTGCCAGCAGTTCCTCGGGAGACAGGGACTATGGCTACACCTTC. It yields the protein CASSSSGDRDYGYTF.

This clone has only a few counts. The chain employs TRBV10-2 and TRBJ1-2; 9 bases line up with TRBD1. This CDR3 spans 14 amino acids. V dropped 8 bases and J dropped 8; count of bases not matched to a gene: 12. CDR1 is WSHSY, CDR2 SAAADI, per germline. The CDR3 sequence: CASGQGPLSGGYTF. CDR3 nucleotide sequence: TGCGCCAGCGGACAGGGGCCGCTCTCCGGGGGCTACACCTTC.

V usage is TRBV4-1 and J usage is TRBJ1-5; TRBD1 matches 8 bases. The V and J ends lost 4 bases and 0 bases, in that order; junction bases with no gene match: 2. This CDR3 is built from 15 residues. The germline gives CDR1 MGHRA, CDR2 YSYEKL. CDR3 in amino acids: CASSRTGNSNQPQHF. The CDR3 DNA sequence: TGCGCCAGCAGCCGGACAGGGAATAGCAATCAGCCCCAGCATTTT.

V gene TRBV15 combines with J gene TRBJ1-1, with no clear D. Germline CDR1 reads LNHNV; CDR2 reads YYDKDF (reference sequence). V was trimmed by 0 bases and J by 3 bases, leaving 11 bases between them. The CDR3 consists of 15 residues. The CDR3 DNA reads TGTGCCACCAGCAGAGAAACGCGGGTGGACACTGAAGCTTTCTTT. It specifies CATSRETRVDTEAFF.

V gene TRBV6-1 combines with J gene TRBJ1-2; 8 bases are a match to TRBD1. Germline lookup yields CDR1 MNHNS and CDR2 SASEGT. Unmatched junction bases numbered 8, after V lost 7 bases and J lost 4 bases. The CDR3 loop spans 14 amino acids. The chain's CDR3 is CASTERQGTYGYTF. The CDR3, as DNA: TGTGCCAGCACCGAGCGACAGGGGACCTATGGCTACACCTTC.

This chain links TRBV7-7 with TRBJ2-2; D possibly corresponds to TRBD1 (5 bases). Trimming shortened V by 5 bases and J by 7 bases, and 17 bases separated the two germline ends. Per germline, CDR1 SSHAT and CDR2 FNYEAQ (reference sequence). This CDR3 region has 15 residues. CDR3: CASSRSWGSGGELFF. The CDR3 nucleotides are TGTGCCAGCAGCCGTTCGTGGGGCTCGGGCGGGGAGCTGTTTTTT.

The gene calls are TRBV5-1 and TRBJ1-2; 8 bases map to TRBD1. J lost 4 bases, V lost 0 bases, and 5 bases had no gene match. CDR3 length equals 15 residues. CDR1 SGHRS and CDR2 YFSETQ come from the germline V gene. The DNA of the CDR3 is TGCGCCAGCAGCTTGGATTACAGGGGGATCTATGGCTACACCTTC. Residues: CASSLDYRGIYGYTF.

The chain couples TRBV6-4 to TRBJ2-2; D is unresolved. Trimming took off 4 bases at V and 1 base at J, with 4 bases between the two ends. CDR1 and CDR2 (germline): MRHNA, SNTAGT. This CDR3 has 13 residues. The CDR3 DNA reads TGTGCCAGCAGTGGGCAGAACACCGGGGAGCTGTTTTTT. Amino acids: CASSGQNTGELFF.

This clone was observed once. The chain joins TRBV19 to TRBJ1-2; 8 bases fit TRBD1. Trimming took 4 bases from V and 2 from J; bases not matched to a gene: 6. There are 15 residues in the CDR3. Germline lookup yields CDR1 LNHDA and CDR2 SQIVND (reference sequence). CDR3 bases: TGTGCCAGTAGTACCGGACAGGGTCACAACTATGGCTACACCTTC. Amino acid sequence: CASSTGQGHNYGYTF.

This clone was found a few times. The chain uses TRBV7-7 and TRBJ2-7, with 13 bases aligning to TRBD2. Looked up from germline, CDR1 is SSHAT and CDR2 is FNYEAQ (reference sequence). The CDR3 has 15 amino acids. V lost 5 bases and J lost 6; bases outside the gene matches: 7. The CDR3 nucleotides read TGTGCCAGCAGCGTGGGACTAGCGGGACCCAGCGAGCAGTACTTC. Translation gives CASSVGLAGPSEQYF.

V usage is TRBV2 and J usage is TRBJ2-1; D is unclear. Germline values: CDR1 SNHLY, CDR2 FYNNEI. Between the trimmed V and J ends, which lost 7 bases and 4 bases, there was a span of 14 bases. The CDR3 has 14 residues. The CDR3 spells CASKSQSEYNEQFF. For the CDR3, the DNA is TGTGCCAGCAAATCCCAGTCGGAGTACAATGAGCAGTTCTTC.

V and J are TRBV5-5 and TRBJ2-4; no definite D call. The CDR3 covers 14 residues. Germline-derived CDR1 and CDR2 are SGHKS and YYEKEE (reference sequence). Trimming removed 4 bases from V and 5 bases from J, with 13 bases in between. In DNA, the CDR3 is TGTGCCAGCAGCCCCGGAGTCGTACAAAACATTCAGTACTTC. Protein: CASSPGVVQNIQYF.